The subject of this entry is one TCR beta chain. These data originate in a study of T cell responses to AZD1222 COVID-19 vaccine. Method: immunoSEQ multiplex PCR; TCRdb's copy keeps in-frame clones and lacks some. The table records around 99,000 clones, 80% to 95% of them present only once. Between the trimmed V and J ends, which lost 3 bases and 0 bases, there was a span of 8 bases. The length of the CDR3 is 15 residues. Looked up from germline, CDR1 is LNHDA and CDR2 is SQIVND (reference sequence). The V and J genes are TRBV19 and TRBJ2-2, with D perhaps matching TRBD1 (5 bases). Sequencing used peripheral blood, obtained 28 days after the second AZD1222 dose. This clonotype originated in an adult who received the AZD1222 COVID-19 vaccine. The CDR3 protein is CASSIQGTNTGELFF. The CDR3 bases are TGTGCCAGTAGTATCCAGGGCACGAACACCGGGGAGCTGTTTTTT. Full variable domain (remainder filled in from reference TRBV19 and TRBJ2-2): DGGITQSPKYLFRKEGQNVTLSCEQNLNHDAMYWYRQDPGQGLRLIYYSQIVNDFQKGDIAEGYSVSREKKESFPLTVTSAQKNPTAFYLCASSIQGTNTGELFFGEGSRLTVL.